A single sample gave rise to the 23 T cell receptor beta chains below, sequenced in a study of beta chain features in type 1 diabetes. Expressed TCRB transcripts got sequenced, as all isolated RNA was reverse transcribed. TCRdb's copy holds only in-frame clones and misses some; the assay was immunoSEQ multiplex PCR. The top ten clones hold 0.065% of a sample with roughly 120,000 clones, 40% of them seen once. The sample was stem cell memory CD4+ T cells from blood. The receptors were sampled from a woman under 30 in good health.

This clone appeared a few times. The CDR3 here is CASSLAGPGGNTIYF. In nucleotides, the CDR3 is TGTGCCAGCAGCTTAGCAGGGCCGGGAGGAAACACCATATATTTT. The chain couples TRBV7-9 to TRBJ1-3, with unresolved D. The ends were cut back, 0 bases at V and 4 bases at J, with 10 bases in the middle. Germline loops: CDR1 SEHNR, CDR2 FQNEAQ (reference sequence). The CDR3 runs to 15 residues.

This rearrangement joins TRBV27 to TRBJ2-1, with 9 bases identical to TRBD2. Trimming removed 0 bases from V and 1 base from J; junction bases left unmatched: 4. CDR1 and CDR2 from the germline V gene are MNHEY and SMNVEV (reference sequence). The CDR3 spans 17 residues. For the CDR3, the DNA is TGTGCCAGCAGTTTATCCGGGCTAGCGGGATCCTACAATGAGCAGTTCTTC. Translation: CASSLSGLAGSYNEQFF.

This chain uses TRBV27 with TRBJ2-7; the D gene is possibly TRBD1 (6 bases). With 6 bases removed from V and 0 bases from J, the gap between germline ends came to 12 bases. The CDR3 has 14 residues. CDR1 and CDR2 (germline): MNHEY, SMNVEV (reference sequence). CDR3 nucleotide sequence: TGTGCCAGCAGGGTAGGACAGAGCTCCTACGAGCAGTACTTC. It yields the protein CASRVGQSSYEQYF.

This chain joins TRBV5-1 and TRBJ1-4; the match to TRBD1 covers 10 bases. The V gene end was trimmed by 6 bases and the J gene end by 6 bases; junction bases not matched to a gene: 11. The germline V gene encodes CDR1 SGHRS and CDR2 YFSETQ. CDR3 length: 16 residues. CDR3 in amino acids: CASNPGQGFRDEKLFF. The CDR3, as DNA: TGCGCCAGCAATCCGGGACAGGGGTTCCGCGATGAAAAACTGTTTTTT. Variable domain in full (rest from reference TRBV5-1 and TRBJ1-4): KAGVTQTPRYLIKTRGQQVTLSCSPISGHRSVSWYQQTPGQGLQFLFEYFSETQRNKGNFPGRFSGRQFSNSRSEMNVSTLELGDSALYLCASNPGQGFRDEKLFFGSGTQLSVL.

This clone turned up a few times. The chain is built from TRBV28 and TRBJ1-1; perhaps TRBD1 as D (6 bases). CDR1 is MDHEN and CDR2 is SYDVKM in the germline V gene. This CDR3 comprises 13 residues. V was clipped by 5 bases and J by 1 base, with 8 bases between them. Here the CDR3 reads CASSRTENTEAFF. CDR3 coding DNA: TGTGCCAGCAGTAGGACAGAGAACACTGAAGCTTTCTTT.

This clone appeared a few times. CDR3 nucleotide sequence: TGTGCCAGCAACCAGCGGAACTCCTACGAGCAGTACTTC. Protein sequence: CASNQRNSYEQYF. The gene calls are TRBV2 and TRBJ2-7; D perhaps matches TRBD2 (5 bases). V lost 7 bases and J lost 0, with 10 bases in between. This CDR3 is 13 amino acids long. CDR1 SNHLY and CDR2 FYNNEI come from the germline V gene.

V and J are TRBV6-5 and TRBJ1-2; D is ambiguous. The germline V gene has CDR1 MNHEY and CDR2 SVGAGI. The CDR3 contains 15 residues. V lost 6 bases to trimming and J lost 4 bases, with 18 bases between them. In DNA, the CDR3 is TGTGCCAGCAGCCAGCTGCCTCCTCCGGGCTATGGCTACACCTTC. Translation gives CASSQLPPPGYGYTF.

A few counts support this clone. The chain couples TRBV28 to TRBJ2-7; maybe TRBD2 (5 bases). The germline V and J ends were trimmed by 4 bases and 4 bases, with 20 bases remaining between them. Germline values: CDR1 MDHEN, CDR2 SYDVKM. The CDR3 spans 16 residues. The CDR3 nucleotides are TGTGCCAGCAGTTACCCTAAGCGGACTCCTCCATACGAGCAGTACTTC. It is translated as CASSYPKRTPPYEQYF.

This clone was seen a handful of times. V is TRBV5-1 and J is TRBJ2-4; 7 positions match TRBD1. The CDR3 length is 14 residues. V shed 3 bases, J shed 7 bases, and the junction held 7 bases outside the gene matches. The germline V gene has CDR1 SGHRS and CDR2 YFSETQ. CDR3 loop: CASSSTGVANIQYF. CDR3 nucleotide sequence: TGCGCCAGCAGCTCCACAGGGGTGGCGAACATTCAGTACTTC.

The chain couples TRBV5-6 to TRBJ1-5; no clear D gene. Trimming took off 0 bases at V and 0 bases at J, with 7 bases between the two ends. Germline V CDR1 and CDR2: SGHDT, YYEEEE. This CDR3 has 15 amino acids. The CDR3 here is CASSLAYSSNQPQHF. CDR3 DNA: TGTGCCAGCAGCTTGGCCTATAGTAGCAATCAGCCCCAGCATTTT. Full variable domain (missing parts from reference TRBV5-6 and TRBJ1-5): DAGVTQSPTHLIKTRGQQVTLRCSPKSGHDTVSWYQQALGQGPQFIFQYYEEEERQRGNFPDRFSGHQFPNYSSELNVNALLLGDSALYLCASSLAYSSNQPQHFGDGTRLSIL.

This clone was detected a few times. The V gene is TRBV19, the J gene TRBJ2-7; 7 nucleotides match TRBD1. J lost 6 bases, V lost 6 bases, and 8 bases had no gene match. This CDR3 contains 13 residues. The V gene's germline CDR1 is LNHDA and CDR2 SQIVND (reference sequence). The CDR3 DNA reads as TGTGCCAGTAGAAACAGACAGGGCGGCGAGCAGTACTTC. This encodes CASRNRQGGEQYF.

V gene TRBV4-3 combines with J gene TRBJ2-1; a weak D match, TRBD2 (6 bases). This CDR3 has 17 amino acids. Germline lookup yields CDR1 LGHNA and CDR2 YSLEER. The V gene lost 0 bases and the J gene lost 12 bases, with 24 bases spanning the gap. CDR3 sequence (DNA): TGCGCCAGCAGCCAAGATCGGCGGGGACCGGGAACTAAACGGCAGTTCTTC. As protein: CASSQDRRGPGTKRQFF.

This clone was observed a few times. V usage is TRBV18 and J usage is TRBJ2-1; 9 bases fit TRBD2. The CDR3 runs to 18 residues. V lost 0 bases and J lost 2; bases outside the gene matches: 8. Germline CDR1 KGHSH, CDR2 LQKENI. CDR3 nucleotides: TGTGCCAGCTCACCACCCTGGCAAGGACTAGCGCCCTACAATGAGCAGTTCTTC. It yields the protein CASSPPWQGLAPYNEQFF. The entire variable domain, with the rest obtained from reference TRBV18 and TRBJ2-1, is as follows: NAGVMQNPRHLVRRRGQEARLRCSPMKGHSHVYWYRQLPEEGLKFMVYLQKENIIDESGMPKERFSAEFPKEGPSILRIQQVVRGDSAAYFCASSPPWQGLAPYNEQFFGPGTRLTVL.

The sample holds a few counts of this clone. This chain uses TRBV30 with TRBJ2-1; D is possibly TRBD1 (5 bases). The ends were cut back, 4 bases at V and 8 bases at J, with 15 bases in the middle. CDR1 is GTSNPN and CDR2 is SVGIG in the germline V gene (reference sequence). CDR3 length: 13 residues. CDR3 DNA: TGTGCCTGGAATCAGGGAATTCGCTATGAGCAGTTCTTC. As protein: CAWNQGIRYEQFF.

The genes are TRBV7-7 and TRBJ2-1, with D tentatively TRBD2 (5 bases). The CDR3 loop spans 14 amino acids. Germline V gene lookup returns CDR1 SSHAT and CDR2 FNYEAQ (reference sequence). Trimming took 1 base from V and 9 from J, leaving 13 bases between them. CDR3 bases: TGTGCCAGCAGCTTAGTGGTGACTAACGGTGAGCAGTTCTTC. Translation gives CASSLVVTNGEQFF.

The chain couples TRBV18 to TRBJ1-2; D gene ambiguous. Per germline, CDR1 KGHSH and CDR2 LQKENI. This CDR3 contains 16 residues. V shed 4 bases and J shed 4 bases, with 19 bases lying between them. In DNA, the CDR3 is TGTGCCAGCTCACTAATGTTGCAAGGAGATCTCTATGGCTACACCTTC. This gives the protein CASSLMLQGDLYGYTF.

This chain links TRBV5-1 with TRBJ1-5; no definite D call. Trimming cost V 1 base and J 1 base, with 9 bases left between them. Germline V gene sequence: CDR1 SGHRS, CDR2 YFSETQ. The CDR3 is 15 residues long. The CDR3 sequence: CASSLISGSNQPQHF. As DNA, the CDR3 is TGCGCCAGCAGCTTGATATCAGGCAGCAATCAGCCCCAGCATTTT. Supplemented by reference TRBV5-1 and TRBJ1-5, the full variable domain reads KAGVTQTPRYLIKTRGQQVTLSCSPISGHRSVSWYQQTPGQGLQFLFEYFSETQRNKGNFPGRFSGRQFSNSRSEMNVSTLELGDSALYLCASSLISGSNQPQHFGDGTRLSIL.

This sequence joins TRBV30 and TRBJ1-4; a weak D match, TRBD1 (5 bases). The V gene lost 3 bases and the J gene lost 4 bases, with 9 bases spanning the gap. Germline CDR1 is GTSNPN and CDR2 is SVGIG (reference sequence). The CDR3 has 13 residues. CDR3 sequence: CAWRLGGNEKLFF. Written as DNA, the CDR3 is TGTGCCTGGAGGTTGGGGGGTAATGAAAAACTGTTTTTT. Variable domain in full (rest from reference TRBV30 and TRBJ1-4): SQTIHQWPATLVQPVGSPLSLECTVEGTSNPNLYWYRQAAGRGLQLLFYSVGIGQISSEVPQNLSASRPQDRQFILSSKKLLLSDSGFYLCAWRLGGNEKLFFGSGTQLSVL.

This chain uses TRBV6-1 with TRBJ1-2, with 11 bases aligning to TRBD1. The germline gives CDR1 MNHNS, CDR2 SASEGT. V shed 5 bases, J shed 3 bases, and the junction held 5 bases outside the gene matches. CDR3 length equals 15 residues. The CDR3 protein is CASSPRTGGDYGYTF. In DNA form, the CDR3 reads TGTGCCAGCAGTCCGCGGACAGGGGGCGACTATGGCTACACCTTC.

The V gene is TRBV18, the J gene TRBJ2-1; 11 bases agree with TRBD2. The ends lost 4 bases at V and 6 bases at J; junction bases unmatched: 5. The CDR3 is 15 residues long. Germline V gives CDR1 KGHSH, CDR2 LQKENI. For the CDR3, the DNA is TGTGCCAGCTCACGGGTAGCGGGAGGGCCCAATGAGCAGTTCTTC. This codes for CASSRVAGGPNEQFF.

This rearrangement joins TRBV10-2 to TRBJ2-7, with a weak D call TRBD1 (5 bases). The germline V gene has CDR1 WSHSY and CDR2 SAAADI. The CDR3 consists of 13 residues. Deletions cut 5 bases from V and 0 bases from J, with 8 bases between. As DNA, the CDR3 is TGCGCCAGCAGTACGACAGACTCCTACGAGCAGTACTTC. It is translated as CASSTTDSYEQYF.

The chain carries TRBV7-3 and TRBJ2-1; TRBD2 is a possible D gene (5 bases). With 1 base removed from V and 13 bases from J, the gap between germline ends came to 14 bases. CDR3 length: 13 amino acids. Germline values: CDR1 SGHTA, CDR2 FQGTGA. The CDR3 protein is CASSLSWSSQQFF. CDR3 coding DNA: TGTGCCAGCAGCTTAAGTTGGTCTAGCCAACAGTTCTTC.

The CDR3 sequence is CASSQLRVATQYF. Here the CDR3 DNA reads TGTGCCAGCTCACAGCTCAGGGTAGCTACGCAGTATTTT. The rearrangement joins TRBV18 to TRBJ2-3, with D possibly matching TRBD1 (5 bases). Germline assignment: CDR1 KGHSH and CDR2 LQKENI. Trimming left V 4 bases short and J 8 bases short, with 13 bases between. The CDR3 has 13 amino acids.